Ten or more counts support the clone carrying this T cell receptor beta chain. Its cognate antigen is unknown. Arm-PCR of CDR3 regions with iRepertoire HTBI primers generated TCR beta libraries. TCRdb itself ran the multiplex PCR reads through MiXCR, one entry per CDR3 protein. The table includes 400,000 to 500,000 distinct CDR3 sequences, roughly 15% detected once. Trimming took off 5 bases at V and 7 bases at J, with 12 bases between the two ends. The CDR3 totals 13 residues. Germline V gene data show CDR1 as MNHEY and CDR2 as SMNVEV (reference sequence). This sample is part of a study of regulatory T cells in long-lasting Graves disease. General study results and limits: It was peripheral blood alone, not thyroid tissue, that was studied.

The time point: newly diagnosed GD, antithyroid drugs for less than 3 months. Preparation of the TCR library used RNA extracted from PBMCs. Another study also made use of these data, one on T cells in Graves' hyperthyroidism and ophthalmopathy. This second study notes: The HTBI primer set drove a first-round RT-PCR of the TCR CDR3.

The TCR originated in a woman in her 40s with Graves disease. Material: peripheral blood mononuclear cells (PBMCs), obtained at new diagnosis, from a patient treated with antithyroid drugs. The chain joins TRBV27 to TRBJ2-1, with D possibly matching TRBD1 (7 bases). In DNA form, the CDR3 reads TGTGCCAGCAGTCAGGGGGGCTGGAATGAGCAGTTCTTC. Encoded protein: CASSQGGWNEQFF.